Listed below are T cell receptor beta chains from one sample, sequenced in a study of patients and donors after allogeneic stem cell transplantation. One entry per CDR3 protein results from TCRdb running MiXCR on the RT-PCR reads. The table records 110,000 or so distinct CDR3 sequences, roughly 35% of them present only once. Sequencing input: blood, either unsorted or a sorted T cell fraction (not recorded which). These receptors were obtained from a human donor who was either an allogeneic HSCT recipient or a stem cell or donor lymphocyte infusion donor (not recorded which). It is not recorded whose cells these are; they may come from a transplant donor. CDR3s include the opening cysteine and the closing phenylalanine or tryptophan. D genes are given only for firm matches. Size values are once, few and many counts, or a class for expanded clones, and some rows have none.

size	V	J	D	DNA	CDR3
few	TRBV5-1	TRBJ1-1	TRBD1	TGCGCCAGCAGCCACACCCGGACAGGACGTCGCACTGAAGCTTTCTTT	CASSHTRTGRRTEAFF
.	TRBV12-3/TRBV12-4	TRBJ2-7	TRBD1	TGTGCCAGCAGTCCACACAGGGGGCCCTACGAGCAGTACTTC	CASSPHRGPYEQYF
.	TRBV7-2	TRBJ2-2	.	TGTGCCAGCAGCTTAGCCGGGCTGAACACCGGGGAGCTGTTTTTT	CASSLAGLNTGELFF
many	TRBV12-3/TRBV12-4	TRBJ1-2	.	TGTGCCAGCGTCCCCGGGAACGCCGTCTATGGCTACACCTTC	CASVPGNAVYGYTF
.	TRBV4-2	TRBJ2-6	.	TGTGCCAGCAGCCACCCCGGGTGGTCTGGGGCCAACGTCCTGACTTTC	CASSHPGWSGANVLTF
.	TRBV27	TRBJ1-1	.	TGTGCCAGCAGTCTCAATCAAGGGTGGCTGGGCAGGGGCACTGAAGCTTTCTTT	CASSLNQGWLGRGTEAFF
few	TRBV10-3	TRBJ1-5	.	TGTGCCATCAGTGAATCTCAGGGTTTTTATCAGCCCCAGCATTTT	CAISESQGFYQPQHF
many	TRBV12-3/TRBV12-4	TRBJ1-2	.	TGTGCCAGCAGTTCGGAGGCAATTCGTTCATACTATGGCTACACCTTC	CASSSEAIRSYYGYTF
few	TRBV20-1	TRBJ1-2	TRBD1	TGCAGTGCTTATTCGCCAGGGGGCGGATATGGCTACACCTTC	CSAYSPGGGYGYTF
.	TRBV9	TRBJ2-1	TRBD1	TGTGCCAGCAGCGTTCGGACAGGGGCCACTGAGCAGTTCTTC	CASSVRTGATEQFF
few	TRBV5-1	TRBJ2-5	TRBD2	TGCGCCAGCAGCTTGACTAGCGGGTCCCAAGAGACCCAGTACTTC	CASSLTSGSQETQYF
.	TRBV9	TRBJ2-1	TRBD2	TGTGCCAGCAGCGCGGGACTAGCGGGTCCCCGCGAGCAGTTCTTC	CASSAGLAGPREQFF
.	TRBV12-3/TRBV12-4	TRBJ1-1	TRBD1	TGTGCCAGCACCCAACAGGGGGCGCTTAACACTGAAGCTTTCTTT	CASTQQGALNTEAFF
.	TRBV12-3/TRBV12-4	TRBJ2-3	.	TGTGCCAGCAGAGGGGGGGCCCCAGATACGCAGTATTTT	CASRGGAPDTQYF
few	TRBV18	TRBJ2-1	TRBD1	TGTGCCAGCTCACCCGTCAGGGGGGAGCAGTTCTTC	CASSPVRGEQFF
.	TRBV3-1	TRBJ1-2	.	TGTGCCAGCAGCCAAGGGGACGGTCTCTATGGCTACACCTTC	CASSQGDGLYGYTF
.	TRBV2	TRBJ1-5	.	TGTGCCAGCAGTACTCCGGGGGATAGCAATCAGCCCCAGCATTTT	CASSTPGDSNQPQHF
.	TRBV29-1	TRBJ2-5	.	TGCAGCGTTGCCGGACAGATCCAAGAGACCCAGTACTTC	CSVAGQIQETQYF
once	TRBV27	TRBJ1-6	.	TGTGCCAGCAGTTTTTCGTACAGCTATAATTCACCCCTCCACTTT	CASSFSYSYNSPLHF
.	TRBV7-2	TRBJ2-3	.	TGTGCCAGCAGCTTACGGGCTGGGCGGCCAGATACGCAGTATTTT	CASSLRAGRPDTQYF
.	TRBV20-1	TRBJ1-1	.	TGCAGTGCTAGAGCGGGTCCAGTGAACACTGAAGCTTTCTTT	CSARAGPVNTEAFF
.	TRBV20-1	TRBJ1-3	TRBD1	TGCAGTGCCTCTGGACAGGCTGGAAACACCATATATTTT	CSASGQAGNTIYF
few	TRBV3-1	TRBJ1-1	.	TGTGCCAGCAGCGCGGGGGGGTGGACTGAAGCTTTCTTT	CASSAGGWTEAFF
.	TRBV29-1	TRBJ2-2	TRBD2	TGCAGCGGACTAGCGGGAGGGCCGCGCACCGGGGAGCTGTTTTTT	CSGLAGGPRTGELFF
.	TRBV5-1	TRBJ2-1	TRBD2	TGCGCCAGCAGCCAAATCCTAGCGGGAGGGCCTAATGAGCAGTTCTTC	CASSQILAGGPNEQFF
few	TRBV11-2	TRBJ1-1	.	TGTGCCAGCAGCTTATGGCCAACGAACACTGAAGCTTTCTTT	CASSLWPTNTEAFF
.	TRBV4-3	TRBJ2-7	TRBD2	TGCGCCAGCAGCCAAGATACAATAGCGGGGACCTACGAGCAGTACTTC	CASSQDTIAGTYEQYF
.	TRBV29-1	TRBJ1-1	.	TGCAGCGTTGAGAGGGGACTGAACACTGAAGCTTTCTTT	CSVERGLNTEAFF
.	TRBV4-3	TRBJ2-7	.	TGCGCCAGCAGCCTCGGGTCCCTAAACTTCGACGAGCAGTACTTC	CASSLGSLNFDEQYF
few	TRBV12-3/TRBV12-4	TRBJ1-6	.	TGTGCCAGCAGTTGGGGCAGTGCTTATTCACCCCTCCACTTT	CASSWGSAYSPLHF
many	TRBV20-1	TRBJ1-6	.	TGCAGTGCTAGGTTACCAGGGATGGCCTATAATTCACCCCTCCACTTT	CSARLPGMAYNSPLHF
.	TRBV4-1	TRBJ1-5	.	TGCGCCAGCAGCCAAGATCACAGCTTAATCAGCCCCCAGCATTTT	CASSQDHSLISPQHF
.	TRBV20-1	TRBJ2-1	.	TGCAGTGCTAGAGTCACGGGTGGCTACAATGAGCAGTTCTTC	CSARVTGGYNEQFF
few	TRBV5-6	TRBJ1-2	.	TGTGCCAGCAGCGGGATGGGAGGCAGCTATGGCTGCACCTTC	CASSGMGGSYGCTF
.	TRBV20-1	TRBJ2-1	TRBD2	TGCAGTGCTTCAAGACTAGCCTTTTTGGATGAGCAGTTCTTC	CSASRLAFLDEQFF
few	TRBV29-1	TRBJ2-1	.	TGCAGCGTTGAAAAACGTGGGAGTTACAATGAGCAGTTCTTC	CSVEKRGSYNEQFF
.	TRBV29-1	TRBJ2-1	TRBD2	TGCAGCGTGCCGGGACTAGCGGGATTTCGAGGTGAGCAGTTCTTC	CSVPGLAGFRGEQFF
.	TRBV6-5	TRBJ1-4	.	TGTGCCAGCAGTTTGGGACACGGAAGTGAAAAACTGTTTTTT	CASSLGHGSEKLFF
.	TRBV12-3/TRBV12-4	TRBJ2-1	TRBD2	TGTGCCAGCAGACCCGGACTAGCGGGAGGGCCGGGCCTTGATGAGCAGTTCTTC	CASRPGLAGGPGLDEQFF
.	TRBV6-6	TRBJ2-1	TRBD1	TGTGCCAGCAGTCAACCGGGACAGGGAGGTCATGAGCAGTTCTTC	CASSQPGQGGHEQFF
.	TRBV11-2	TRBJ2-3	TRBD1	TGTGCCAGCAGCACCACCGGGACAGGGGGAGATACGCAGTATTTT	CASSTTGTGGDTQYF
.	TRBV29-1	TRBJ2-1	TRBD2	TGCAGCGTTGGACTAGCTAATGAGCAGTTCTTC	CSVGLANEQFF
few	TRBV28	TRBJ1-2	.	TGTGCCAGCAAGGAGACGGCCTATGGCTACACCTTC	CASKETAYGYTF
.	TRBV12-3/TRBV12-4	TRBJ1-2	.	TGTGCCAGCAGCCCAGGGTACTATGGCTACACCTTC	CASSPGYYGYTF
.	TRBV6-5	TRBJ2-1	.	TGTGCCAGCCTAGTAGATGAGCAGTTCTTC	CASLVDEQFF
.	TRBV29-1	TRBJ2-3	.	TGCAGCGTTCGACCCCGCGGGGATACGCAGTATTTT	CSVRPRGDTQYF
.	TRBV27	TRBJ2-7	.	TGTGCCAGCAGAACGAGCTACGAGCAGTACTTC	CASRTSYEQYF
.	TRBV21-1	TRBJ2-4	.	TGTGCCAGCAGCAATATGAGGCGCGGGGGCAGGTTGATTCTAGCCAAAAACATTCAGTACTTC	CASSNMRRGGRLILAKNIQYF
.	TRBV2	TRBJ2-3	TRBD2	TGTGCCAGCAGTGAGACGGGAGGTCGGGCAGATACGCAGTATTTT	CASSETGGRADTQYF
few	TRBV24-1	TRBJ2-3	TRBD1	TGTGCCACCAGTGACTCAACAGGGGGTGCGCAGTATTTT	CATSDSTGGAQYF
.	TRBV28	TRBJ2-3	TRBD1	TGTGCCATAAAACAGGGGACAGCCGGCACAGATACGCAGTATTTT	CAIKQGTAGTDTQYF
few	TRBV3-1	TRBJ1-2	.	TGTGCCAGCAGCCAAGGGGCATGGGTTAACTATGGCTACACCTTC	CASSQGAWVNYGYTF
once	TRBV4-3	TRBJ2-3	TRBD1	TGCGCCAGCAGCCAGAGACAGGGAACAGATACGCAGTATTTT	CASSQRQGTDTQYF
few	TRBV18	TRBJ2-7	TRBD2	TGTGCCAGCTCACCGACTAGCGGGACTGGTGAGCAGTACTTC	CASSPTSGTGEQYF
.	TRBV29-1	TRBJ2-7	.	TGCAGCGTTGGCGGTGGGATATTCTCCTACGAGCAGTACTTC	CSVGGGIFSYEQYF
few	TRBV6-5	TRBJ2-5	TRBD1	TGTGCCAGCAGTACCCGGGACAGAGAAGAGACCCAGTACTTC	CASSTRDREETQYF
few	TRBV4-1	TRBJ1-3	TRBD1	TGCGCCAGCAGCCGAAGGGAAGGGACAGCCCCTGGAAACACCATATATTTT	CASSRREGTAPGNTIYF
.	TRBV20-1	TRBJ2-7	.	TGCAGTGCTAGCGGACTACCCCTCTCCTACGAGCAGTACTTC	CSASGLPLSYEQYF
few	TRBV29-1	TRBJ1-1	.	TGCAGCGTTGGGGACACACTTGTGAACACTGAAGCTTTCTTT	CSVGDTLVNTEAFF